One and the same sample provided the 12 T cell receptor beta chains below, sequenced in a study of blood T cell repertoires in COVID-19. Profiled with immunoSEQ multiplex PCR; TCRdb holds only in-frame clones, not every one. The repertoire has roughly 260,000 clones, around nine tenths of them found once; the top ten carry approximately 2%. The sequencing sample was made of PBMCs or T cells enriched from blood (not recorded which). These TCRs come from a woman aged 18-29 years who had recovered from COVID-19.

The chain uses TRBV19 and TRBJ1-1; the D gene is possibly TRBD1 (5 bases). The germline V gene has CDR1 LNHDA and CDR2 SQIVND (reference sequence). The CDR3 covers 13 residues. V shed 7 bases and J shed 4 bases, with 13 bases lying between them. Here the CDR3 DNA reads TGTGCCAGTACTTCTAGGGGTGGCACTGAAGCTTTCTTT. This sequence encodes CASTSRGGTEAFF. Drawing the rest from reference TRBV19 and TRBJ1-1, the complete variable domain is DGGITQSPKYLFRKEGQNVTLSCEQNLNHDAMYWYRQDPGQGLRLIYYSQIVNDFQKGDIAEGYSVSREKKESFPLTVTSAQKNPTAFYLCASTSRGGTEAFFGQGTRLTVV.

This clone is a singleton in its sample. The chain recombines TRBV9 with TRBJ1-2; maybe TRBD1 (6 bases). Germline V CDR1 and CDR2: SGDLS, YYNGEE. V was shortened by 4 bases and J by 0 bases, with 13 bases between the two germline ends. CDR3 length equals 15 residues. CDR3 DNA: TGTGCCAGCAGCCGACAGACAGGAGCTAACTATGGCTACACCTTC. Its translation is CASSRQTGANYGYTF.

The V call is TRBV28, the J call TRBJ1-2, with D possibly matching TRBD1 (5 bases). Germline lookup yields CDR1 MDHEN and CDR2 SYDVKM. Trimming removed 5 bases at V and 0 bases at J, with 7 bases between. The CDR3 contains 13 residues. The CDR3 spells CASSPGPNYGYTF. The CDR3 nucleotides are TGTGCCAGCAGTCCAGGGCCTAACTATGGCTACACCTTC.

This sequence joins TRBV7-9 and TRBJ2-1; TRBD2 matches 7 bases. Germline V gene data show CDR1 as SEHNR and CDR2 as FQNEAQ (reference sequence). This CDR3 is built from 14 residues. With V trimmed by 5 bases and J by 14 bases, 15 bases remained unmatched. For the CDR3, the DNA is TGTGCCAGCAGCCCCCAGGGCGGCGGGGGTCAGGAGTTCTTC. It specifies CASSPQGGGGQEFF.

This clone has only one observation. The chain employs TRBV19 and TRBJ1-3; TRBD1 matches 7 bases. The CDR3 is 14 amino acids. The J segment lost 4 bases and the V segment lost 5 bases, leaving 5 bases of the junction unmatched. Germline-derived CDR1 and CDR2 are LNHDA and SQIVND (reference sequence). The CDR3: CASSEGTEGNTIYF. In nucleotides, the CDR3 is TGTGCCAGTAGTGAAGGGACAGAAGGAAACACCATATATTTT.

The V and J genes are TRBV6-6 and TRBJ1-1, with D unresolved. This CDR3 has 14 amino acids. The ends were cut back, 2 bases at V and 6 bases at J, with 13 bases in the middle. Germline CDR1 reads MNHNY; CDR2 reads SVGAGI (reference sequence). Here the CDR3 DNA reads TGTGCCAGCAGTTACCACCGTGAGTCCGCTGAAGCTTTCTTT. Translating gives CASSYHRESAEAFF.

The V and J genes are TRBV3-1 (or the pseudogene TRBV3-2) and TRBJ1-2, with TRBD1 as a possible D gene (5 bases). This CDR3 region has 15 residues. V lost 4 bases, J lost 0 bases, and 12 bases lay in between. CDR1 is LGHDT, CDR2 YNNKEL, per germline (reference sequence). The CDR3, as DNA: TGTGCCAGCAGCCCGTTAGGGGTTTCTAACTATGGCTACACCTTC. Its protein is CASSPLGVSNYGYTF.

CDR3 amino acids: CASRPNRLAYEQYF. For the CDR3, the DNA is TGTGCCAGCAGACCCAATCGGTTGGCCTACGAGCAGTACTTC. This chain joins TRBV2 and TRBJ2-7; D not certain. The CDR3 has 14 amino acids. Trimming left V 6 bases short and J 2 bases short, with 14 bases between. Germline V gene lookup returns CDR1 SNHLY and CDR2 FYNNEI.

The count of this clone is one. The DNA for the CDR3 is TGTGCCAGCAGCGTTTCCACGGGGTCGGGGGAAAAACTGTTTTTT. Residues: CASSVSTGSGEKLFF. The chain combines TRBV9 with TRBJ1-4, with D unresolved. Trimming cost V 2 bases and J 8 bases, with 16 bases left between them. The CDR3 sequence is 15 residues long. The germline CDR1 and CDR2 sequences are SGDLS and YYNGEE. The full variable domain, rest sourced from reference TRBV9 and TRBJ1-4, is DSGVTQTPKHLITATGQRVTLRCSPRSGDLSVYWYQQSLDQGLQFLIQYYNGEERAKGNILERFSAQQFPDLHSELNLSSLELGDSALYFCASSVSTGSGEKLFFGSGTQLSVL.

CDR3 DNA sequence: TGCGCCAGCAGCTATCGGACTAGCGGGGGGAACAATGAGCAGTTCTTC. Translated, it gives CASSYRTSGGNNEQFF. V and J are TRBV4-1 and TRBJ2-1; 14 bases map to TRBD2. The CDR3 sequence is 16 residues long. Germline V gene sequence: CDR1 MGHRA, CDR2 YSYEKL. After removal of 5 bases from V and 5 bases from J, the junction contained 5 bases not matched to a gene.

Here the CDR3 DNA reads TGTGCCAGCAGGGGGGAGGGAAACACTGAAGCTTTCTTT. It specifies CASRGEGNTEAFF. V is TRBV6-5 and J is TRBJ1-1, with D maybe TRBD1 (5 bases). The CDR3 contains 13 residues. CDR1 and CDR2 (germline): MNHEY, SVGAGI. V lost 6 bases to trimming and J lost 2 bases, with 10 bases between them.

The chain combines TRBV6-5 with TRBJ2-1; 7 nucleotides match TRBD1. The V gene's germline CDR1 is MNHEY and CDR2 SVGAGI. CDR3 size: 13 residues. V gave up 6 bases and J gave up 1 base; unmatched junction bases: 0. CDR3 region: CASRTGSYNEQFF. DNA for the CDR3: TGTGCCAGCAGGACAGGGTCCTACAATGAGCAGTTCTTC.